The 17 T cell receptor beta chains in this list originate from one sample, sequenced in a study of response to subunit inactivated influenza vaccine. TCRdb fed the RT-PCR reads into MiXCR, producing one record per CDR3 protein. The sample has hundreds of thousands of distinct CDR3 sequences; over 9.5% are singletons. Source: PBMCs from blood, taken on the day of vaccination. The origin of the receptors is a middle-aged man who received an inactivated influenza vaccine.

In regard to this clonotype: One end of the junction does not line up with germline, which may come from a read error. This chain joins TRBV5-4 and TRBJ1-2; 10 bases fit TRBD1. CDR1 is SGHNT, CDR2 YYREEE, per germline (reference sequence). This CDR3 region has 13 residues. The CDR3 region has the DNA TGTGCCAGCAGCGCGGACGGGACAGGGGAATGCGCCTTC. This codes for CASSADGTGECAF.

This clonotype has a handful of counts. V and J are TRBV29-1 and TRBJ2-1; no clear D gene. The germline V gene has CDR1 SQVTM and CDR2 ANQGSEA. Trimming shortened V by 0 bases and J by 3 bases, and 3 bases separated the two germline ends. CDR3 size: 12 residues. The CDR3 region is CSVEDLYNEQFF. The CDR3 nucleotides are TGCAGCGTTGAAGATCTCTACAATGAGCAGTTCTTC.

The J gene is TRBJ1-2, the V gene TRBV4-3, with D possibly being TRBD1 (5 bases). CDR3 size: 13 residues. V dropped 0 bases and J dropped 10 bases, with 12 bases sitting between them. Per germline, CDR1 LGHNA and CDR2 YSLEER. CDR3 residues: CASSQDFAGIYTF. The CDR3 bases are TGCGCCAGCAGCCAAGACTTCGCAGGGATCTACACCTTC.

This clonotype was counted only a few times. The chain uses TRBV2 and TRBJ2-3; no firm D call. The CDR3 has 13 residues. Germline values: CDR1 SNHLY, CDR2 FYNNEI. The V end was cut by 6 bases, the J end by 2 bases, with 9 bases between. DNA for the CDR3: TGTGCCAGCAGATTACGGGTCACAGATACGCAGTATTTT. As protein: CASRLRVTDTQYF.

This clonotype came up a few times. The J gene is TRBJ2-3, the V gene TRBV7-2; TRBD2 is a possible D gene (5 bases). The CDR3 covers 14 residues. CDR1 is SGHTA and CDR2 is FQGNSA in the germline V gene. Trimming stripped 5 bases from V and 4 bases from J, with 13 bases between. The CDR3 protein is CASSLTNLADTQYF. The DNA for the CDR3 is TGTGCCAGCAGCCTGACTAACCTGGCAGATACGCAGTATTTT.

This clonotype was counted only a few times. The CDR3 is CASSLAEGSLTDEAFF. CDR3 nucleotides: TGTGCCAGCAGCTTAGCAGAGGGGAGTCTAACTGATGAAGCTTTCTTT. The rearrangement joins TRBV7-9 to TRBJ1-1; a possible D gene is TRBD1 (5 bases). From germline, CDR1 is SEHNR and CDR2 FQNEAQ (reference sequence). The CDR3 has 16 amino acids. V dropped 0 bases and J dropped 7 bases, with 18 bases sitting between them.

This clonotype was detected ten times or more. This CDR3 is CSATSGTRNQPQHF. CDR3 sequence (DNA): TGCAGTGCAACCTCAGGGACGCGCAATCAGCCCCAGCATTTT. The V gene is TRBV20-1, the J gene TRBJ1-5, with D possibly TRBD1 on 5 matching bases. Germline values: CDR1 DFQATT, CDR2 SNEGSKA (reference sequence). The V and J ends lost 6 bases and 2 bases respectively, with 14 bases between them. The length of the CDR3 is 14 residues.

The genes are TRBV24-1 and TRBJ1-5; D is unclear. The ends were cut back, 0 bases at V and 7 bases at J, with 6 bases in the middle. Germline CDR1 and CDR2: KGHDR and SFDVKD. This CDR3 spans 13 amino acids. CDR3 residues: CATSDLLGQPQHF. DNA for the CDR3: TGTGCCACCAGTGATTTGCTGGGACAGCCCCAGCATTTT.

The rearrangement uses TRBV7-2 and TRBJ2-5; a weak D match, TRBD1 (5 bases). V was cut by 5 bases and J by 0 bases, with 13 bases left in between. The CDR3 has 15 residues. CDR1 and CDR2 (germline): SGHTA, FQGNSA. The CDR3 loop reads CASSPPAGYQETQYF. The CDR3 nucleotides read TGTGCCAGCAGCCCACCCGCAGGGTACCAAGAGACCCAGTACTTC.

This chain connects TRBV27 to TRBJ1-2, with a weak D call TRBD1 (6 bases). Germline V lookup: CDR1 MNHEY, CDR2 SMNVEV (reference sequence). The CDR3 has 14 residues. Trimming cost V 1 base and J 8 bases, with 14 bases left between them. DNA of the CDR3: TGTGCCAGCAGTTTATTGGGACAAGATGTCGGCTACACCTTC. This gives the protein CASSLLGQDVGYTF.

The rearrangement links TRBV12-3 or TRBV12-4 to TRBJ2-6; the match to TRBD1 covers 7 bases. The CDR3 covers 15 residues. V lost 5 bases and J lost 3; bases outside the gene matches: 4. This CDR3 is CASSIQGLGANVLTF. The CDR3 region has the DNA TGTGCCAGCAGTATACAGGGGCTTGGGGCCAACGTCCTGACTTTC.

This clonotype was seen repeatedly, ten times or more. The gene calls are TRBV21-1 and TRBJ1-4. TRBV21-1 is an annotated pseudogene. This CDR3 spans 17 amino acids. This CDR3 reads CASSGRVKKPTNEKLFF. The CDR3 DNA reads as TGTGCCAGCAGCGGAAGGGTAAAGAAACCAACTAATGAAAAACTGTTTTTT.

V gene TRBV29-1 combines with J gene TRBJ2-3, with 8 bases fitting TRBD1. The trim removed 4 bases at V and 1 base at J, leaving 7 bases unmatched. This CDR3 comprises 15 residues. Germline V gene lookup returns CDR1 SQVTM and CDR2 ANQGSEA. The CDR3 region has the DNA TGCAGCGTTGTACAGGGGGTTATTGGCACAGATACGCAGTATTTT. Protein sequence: CSVVQGVIGTDTQYF.

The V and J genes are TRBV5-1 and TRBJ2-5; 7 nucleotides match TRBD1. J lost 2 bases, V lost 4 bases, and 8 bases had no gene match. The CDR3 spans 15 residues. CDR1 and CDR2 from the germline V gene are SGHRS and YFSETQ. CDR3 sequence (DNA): TGCGCCAGCAGCCCCGGACAGGTGGGGCAAGAGACCCAGTACTTC. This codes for CASSPGQVGQETQYF.

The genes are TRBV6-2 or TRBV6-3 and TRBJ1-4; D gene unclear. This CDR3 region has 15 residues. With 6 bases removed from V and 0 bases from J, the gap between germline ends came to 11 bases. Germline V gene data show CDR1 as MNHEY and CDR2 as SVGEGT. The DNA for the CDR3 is TGTGCCAGCAGAAGAACAGCCGCAACTAATGAAAAACTGTTTTTT. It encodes CASRRTAATNEKLFF.

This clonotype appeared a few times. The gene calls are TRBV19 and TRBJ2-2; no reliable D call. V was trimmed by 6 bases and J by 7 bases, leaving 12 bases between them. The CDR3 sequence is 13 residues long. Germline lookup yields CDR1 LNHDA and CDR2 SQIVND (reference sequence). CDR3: CASSAAGDGELFF. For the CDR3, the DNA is TGTGCCAGTAGCGCCGCTGGGGACGGGGAGCTGTTTTTT.

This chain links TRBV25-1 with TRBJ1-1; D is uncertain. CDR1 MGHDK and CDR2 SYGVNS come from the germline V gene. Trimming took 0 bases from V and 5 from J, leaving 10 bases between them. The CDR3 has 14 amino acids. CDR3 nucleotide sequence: TGTGCCAGCAGTGAATACTACCGGGAAACTGAAGCTTTCTTT. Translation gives CASSEYYRETEAFF.